The clone carrying this T cell receptor (beta chain) was seen just once. This sample stems from a study of blood T cell repertoires in COVID-19. The trim removed 2 bases at V and 2 bases at J, leaving 3 bases unmatched. Germline values: CDR1 SQVTM, CDR2 ANQGSEA. This CDR3 comprises 15 residues. Here immunoSEQ multiplex PCR was the method, and the copy in TCRdb shows in-frame clones only, minus some. The table records about 210,000 clones, roughly 90% of them present only once. This TCR was sampled from a man in his late teens or twenties with active or convalescent COVID-19. Source material: peripheral blood. This sequence joins TRBV29-1 and TRBJ2-3, with 11 bases identical to TRBD2. CDR3 coding DNA: TGCAGCGTTGAATCGACTAGCGGGGTCACAGATACGCAGTATTTT. Translated, it gives CSVESTSGVTDTQYF.